This T cell receptor (beta chain) was captured by sequencing in a study of cytomegalovirus exposure and HLA in healthy donors. The study ran its PCR with 60 Vbeta and 13 Jbeta primers. Produced via immunoSEQ multiplex PCR; TCRdb's table is partial and in-frame only. This sample has about 160,000 clones, with around 83% found just once. Germline V gives CDR1 SGHDT, CDR2 YYEEEE. This CDR3 contains 14 residues. The V gene lost 6 bases and the J gene lost 2 bases, with 15 bases spanning the gap. This clonotype was obtained from a young man in good health and CMV-seropositive. The specimen sequenced was PBMCs. The rearrangement links TRBV5-6 to TRBJ2-7; D may be TRBD1 (6 bases). The CDR3 here is CASTVGTLTYEQYF. As DNA, the CDR3 is TGTGCCAGCACGGTTGGGACACTAACCTACGAGCAGTACTTC.